Below, 21 T cell receptor beta chains from the same sample are listed, as sequenced in a study of T cell responses to AZD1222 COVID-19 vaccine. The data were produced by immunoSEQ multiplex PCR, yet TCRdb's version contains in-frame clones alone and is incomplete. The sample lists fewer than 75,000 clones; about 90% were seen once. The source was peripheral blood, collected 28 days after the second dose of the MenACWY control vaccine. The source is an adult who received the MenACWY meningococcal vaccine as a control.

This clone is medium-sized within its sample. The chain combines TRBV3-1 (or the pseudogene TRBV3-2) with TRBJ2-1, with D possibly being TRBD1 or TRBD2 (7 bases each). This CDR3 region has 12 residues. CDR1 is LGHDT, CDR2 YNNKEL, per germline (reference sequence). The V end was cut by 4 bases, the J end by 14 bases, with 15 bases between. The CDR3 DNA is TGTGCCAGCAGCCCGACAGGGAGGGATAAGTTCTTC. Its translation is CASSPTGRDKFF.

This chain connects TRBV2 to TRBJ1-2; 9 bases match TRBD1. Germline trimming cut 6 bases from V and 8 bases from J; bases unmatched to any gene: 7. Germline V lookup: CDR1 SNHLY, CDR2 FYNNEI. CDR3 length: 13 residues. The CDR3 DNA is TGTGCCAGCAGCGACCCGGGACAGGGCGGCTACACCTTC. It translates to CASSDPGQGGYTF. Full variable domain (outside the CDR3, taken from reference TRBV2 and TRBJ1-2): EPEVTQTPSHQVTQMGQEVILRCVPISNHLYFYWYRQILGQKVEFLVSFYNNEISEKSEIFDDQFSVERPDGSNFTLKIRSTKLEDSAMYFCASSDPGQGGYTFGSGTRLTVV.

The V call is TRBV2, the J call TRBJ1-1, with D tentatively TRBD1 (6 bases). Looked up from germline, CDR1 is SNHLY and CDR2 is FYNNEI. CDR3 length: 14 residues. With 3 bases removed from V and 7 bases from J, the gap between germline ends came to 15 bases. The CDR3 DNA follows: TGTGCCAGCAGTGACAGGGTCCCCAGGGGTGAAGCTTTCTTT. Its translation is CASSDRVPRGEAFF.

The chain recombines TRBV30 with TRBJ1-5, with TRBD1 as a possible D gene (5 bases). CDR1 GTSNPN and CDR2 SVGIG come from the germline V gene (reference sequence). The CDR3 spans 14 residues. Trimming removed 3 bases from V and 1 base from J, with 10 bases in between. The CDR3 DNA is TGTGCCTGGAGCGGAGGGACGAGCAATCAGCCCCAGCATTTT. Its translation: CAWSGGTSNQPQHF.

The chain employs TRBV18 and TRBJ2-2, with TRBD1 matching 10 bases. The V gene end was trimmed by 8 bases and the J gene end by 4 bases; junction bases not matched to a gene: 4. Germline V gene data show CDR1 as KGHSH and CDR2 as LQKENI. The CDR3 covers 14 residues. CDR3 nucleotides: TGTGCCAGCATGGGACAGGGGCTCACCGGGGAGCTGTTTTTT. Its protein is CASMGQGLTGELFF.

The V and J genes are TRBV7-9 and TRBJ1-1, with unresolved D. The germline V gene encodes CDR1 SEHNR and CDR2 FQNEAQ (reference sequence). V lost 5 bases, J lost 1 base, and 14 bases lay in between. CDR3 length: 15 residues. The DNA of the CDR3 is TGTGCCAGCAGCCACTTTCGGGGTGCGAACACTGAAGCTTTCTTT. This sequence encodes CASSHFRGANTEAFF.

The rearrangement joins TRBV12-3 or TRBV12-4 to TRBJ2-3; no clear D gene. The CDR3 covers 13 residues. V lost 3 bases to trimming and J lost 3 bases, with 7 bases between them. The DNA for the CDR3 is TGTGCCAGCAGTTTGGTTAATACAGATACGCAGTATTTT. It is translated as CASSLVNTDTQYF.

This chain joins TRBV9 and TRBJ2-5; D is unclear. From germline, CDR1 is SGDLS and CDR2 YYNGEE. The CDR3 covers 15 residues. Trimming stripped 0 bases from V and 5 bases from J, with 14 bases between. The CDR3 loop reads CASSVGTHLLETQYF. CDR3 sequence (DNA): TGTGCCAGCAGCGTAGGGACCCATCTGCTGGAGACCCAGTACTTC. Full variable domain (rest looked up from reference TRBV9 and TRBJ2-5): DSGVTQTPKHLITATGQRVTLRCSPRSGDLSVYWYQQSLDQGLQFLIQYYNGEERAKGNILERFSAQQFPDLHSELNLSSLELGDSALYFCASSVGTHLLETQYFGPGTRLLVL.

This chain connects TRBV6-1 to TRBJ2-7, with a weak D call TRBD1 (6 bases). Germline V gene data show CDR1 as MNHNS and CDR2 as SASEGT. V was shortened by 2 bases and J by 1 base, with 12 bases between the two germline ends. The CDR3 is made up of 15 amino acids. The CDR3 sequence: CASSESPTGSYEQYF. The CDR3 DNA reads as TGTGCCAGCAGTGAATCGCCGACAGGATCCTACGAGCAGTACTTC.

V usage is TRBV12-5 and J usage is TRBJ2-4, with a possible D match to TRBD1 (7 bases). Trimming shortened V by 2 bases and J by 5 bases, and 25 bases separated the two germline ends. Germline V gene data show CDR1 as LGHNT and CDR2 as FRNRAP. The CDR3 has 19 residues. The CDR3 loop is CASGLSARGELTTQNIQYF. Here the CDR3 DNA reads TGTGCTAGTGGTTTGTCGGCCAGGGGGGAGCTCACTACCCAAAACATTCAGTACTTC. The whole variable domain, filled in from reference TRBV12-5 and TRBJ2-4, reads DARVTQTPRHKVTEMGQEVTMRCQPILGHNTVFWYRQTMMQGLELLAYFRNRAPLDDSGMPKDRFSAEMPDATLATLKIQPSEPRDSAVYFCASGLSARGELTTQNIQYFGAGTRLSVL.

V is TRBV19 and J is TRBJ1-5; no firm D call. The CDR3 spans 12 residues. Between the trimmed V and J ends, which lost 3 bases and 11 bases, there was a span of 11 bases. Germline V gene lookup returns CDR1 LNHDA and CDR2 SQIVND (reference sequence). CDR3 bases: TGTGCCAGTAGTATTGGAGTCCATTCCCAGCATTTT. Amino acid sequence: CASSIGVHSQHF.

J is TRBJ2-7 and V is TRBV12-3 or TRBV12-4, with D possibly matching TRBD2 (5 bases). The ends were cut back, 3 bases at V and 4 bases at J, with 10 bases in the middle. This CDR3 is built from 13 residues. The CDR3, as DNA: TGTGCCAGCAGTTTGATAGGGAGATACGAGCAGTACTTC. Protein sequence: CASSLIGRYEQYF.

The chain is built from TRBV6-5 and TRBJ2-5; TRBD1 or TRBD2 may be the D gene (7 bases each). CDR1 is MNHEY, CDR2 SVGAGI, per germline. The V end was cut by 10 bases, the J end by 5 bases, with 14 bases between. This CDR3 is built from 12 residues. The chain's CDR3 is CATNRGGETQYF. The CDR3 DNA sequence: TGTGCCACCAACAGGGGAGGGGAGACCCAGTACTTC.

A word on this clone: An end of the junction differs from the germline gene, which may be a read error. The CDR3 DNA follows: TGTGCCAGCTCATCACAGAATCCGGGACAGGCCTACGCGCAGTACTTC. It translates to CASSSQNPGQAYAQYF. The chain couples TRBV18 to TRBJ2-7, with 8 bases lining up with TRBD1. The CDR3 totals 16 residues. Germline V gene sequence: CDR1 KGHSH, CDR2 LQKENI.

The chain joins TRBV18 to TRBJ1-1, with D possibly being TRBD1 (5 bases). V was clipped by 8 bases and J by 1 base, with 14 bases between them. The length of the CDR3 is 14 residues. In germline, CDR1 is KGHSH, CDR2 LQKENI. Here the CDR3 reads CASTGTDGNTEAFF. CDR3 coding DNA: TGTGCCAGCACCGGGACGGATGGGAACACTGAAGCTTTCTTT.

The CDR3 sequence: CASSAPDKGRNEQFF. The CDR3 coding sequence is TGTGCCAGCAGCGCCCCGGACAAGGGAAGGAATGAGCAGTTCTTC. The chain combines TRBV9 with TRBJ2-1, with a possible D match to TRBD1 (5 bases). V was trimmed by 3 bases and J by 7 bases, leaving 17 bases between them. This CDR3 is built from 15 residues. Germline values: CDR1 SGDLS, CDR2 YYNGEE. Using reference TRBV9 and TRBJ2-1 for the parts outside the CDR3, the full variable domain is DSGVTQTPKHLITATGQRVTLRCSPRSGDLSVYWYQQSLDQGLQFLIQYYNGEERAKGNILERFSAQQFPDLHSELNLSSLELGDSALYFCASSAPDKGRNEQFFGPGTRLTVL.

V and J are TRBV12-3 or TRBV12-4 and TRBJ2-3, with no clear D. Deletions cut 1 base from V and 2 bases from J, with 4 bases between. This CDR3 has 13 amino acids. CDR3 region: CASSLGDTDTQYF. In DNA form, the CDR3 reads TGTGCCAGCAGTTTAGGAGACACAGATACGCAGTATTTT.

The chain carries TRBV29-1 and TRBJ2-1; 7 nucleotides match TRBD2. The CDR3 has 15 amino acids. V dropped 4 bases and J dropped 8; count of bases not matched to a gene: 14. The germline gives CDR1 SQVTM, CDR2 ANQGSEA. CDR3 bases: TGCAGCGTTGGAGGGGACTACCCGACTATGCATGAGCAGTTCTTC. Translated: CSVGGDYPTMHEQFF.

The CDR3: CAWSVPGQTQYF. In DNA, the CDR3 is TGTGCCTGGAGTGTACCCGGGCAGACCCAGTACTTC. The chain carries TRBV30 and TRBJ2-5; D gene ambiguous. This CDR3 spans 12 amino acids. The ends were cut back, 0 bases at V and 6 bases at J, with 8 bases in the middle. Germline V CDR1 and CDR2: GTSNPN, SVGIG (reference sequence).

This chain uses TRBV5-4 with TRBJ2-1, with D perhaps TRBD2 (6 bases). V dropped 5 bases and J dropped 5 bases, with 11 bases sitting between them. There are 13 residues in the CDR3. CDR1 is SGHNT and CDR2 is YYREEE in the germline V gene (reference sequence). CDR3 in amino acids: CASRRDSHNEQFF. CDR3 DNA: TGTGCCAGCAGGAGGGACTCACACAATGAGCAGTTCTTC.

CDR3 amino acids: CASSLIRSQDPSTDTQYF. CDR3 DNA sequence: TGCGCCAGCAGTCTTATTCGCTCCCAGGATCCTAGCACAGATACGCAGTATTTT. The V and J genes are TRBV23-1 and TRBJ2-3; D uncertain. TRBV23-1 is assigned to the ORF class and has an uncertain function. V lost 4 bases, J lost 0 bases, and 20 bases lay in between. The CDR3 contains 18 residues.